The entry below gives a single T cell receptor (beta chain) sequence along with its context. As yet, its antigen is unknown. The germline CDR1 and CDR2 sequences are LGHNA and YSLEER. This CDR3 has 14 amino acids. V gave up 2 bases and J gave up 2 bases, with 9 bases separating them. This entry comes from a study of shared clonotypes between healthy human individuals. General study findings and limits: Clonotypes not shared had lower generation probabilities than those common to all four donors.

Positively selected for CCR7, the CD45RO-negative cells used as naive CD8 cells excluded terminally differentiated effector memory CD45RA+ cells. The method was immunoSEQ multiplex PCR; TCRdb's version includes in-frame clones alone and lacks a portion of them. The sample yields under 600,000 clones, nearly 98% seen once. The sample comprised naive CD8+ T cells sorted from blood. The chain carries TRBV4-3 and TRBJ2-5, with a tentative D call TRBD2 (5 bases). This TCR came from a man younger than 40 in good health. The CDR3 nucleotides read TGCGCCAGCAGCCAAAGGTCGGGACAAGAGACCCAGTACTTC. Translation gives CASSQRSGQETQYF.